This T cell receptor beta chain was obtained from a study of cytomegalovirus exposure and HLA in healthy donors. Study results and limitations: Sequences of the TCR beta chain were said to predict the HLA-A and HLA-B alleles of most subjects accurately. No immune exposure information besides CMV serostatus was available.

Concerning this clone: Its antigen is currently unknown.

Germline CDR1 is SGDLS and CDR2 is YYNGEE. The CDR3 runs 15 residues. Trimming left V 4 bases short and J 5 bases short, with 17 bases between. In the PCR, 60 Vbeta and 13 Jbeta primers were used. Only in-frame clones appear in the TCRdb table, and some are missing; sequencing was by immunoSEQ multiplex PCR. The sample consists of about 160,000 clones, roughly 88% of them appearing once. The V gene is TRBV9, the J gene TRBJ2-3; tentative D call: TRBD1 (6 bases). This clonotype originated in a boy aged 2 to 9 in good health and CMV-seronegative. Sequences were obtained from PBMCs. The CDR3, as DNA: TGTGCCAGCAGCCCCTCCGGTTTGGGACAAGATACGCAGTATTTT. This translates into CASSPSGLGQDTQYF.